Below, one T cell receptor (beta chain) is given with its context. Its target is unknown. This sample was taken from a study of CD8+CD57+ T cells in acquired aplastic anemia. Looking at the study overall: Each DNA sample taken from sorted CD4+ and CD8+ cells came to 3.2 ug on average.

The use of genomic DNA as template underpinned the TCR beta VDJ and CDR3 profiling. TCRdb re-called the reads through MiXCR, storing one row per CDR3 protein. The data show roughly 100,000 distinct CDR3 sequences, 55% to 70% seen once. Patients who underwent sequencing had shown CD8+CD57+ cell expansion by flow cytometry. Study-wide results and limits: Patients and controls were found to share over 25 CD8+ CDR3 sequences.

The V end lost 5 bases, the J end lost 0 bases, and 8 bases lay between the germline ends. Germline V gene lookup returns CDR1 SEHNR and CDR2 FQNEAQ (reference sequence). The CDR3 totals 13 residues. The chain employs TRBV7-9 and TRBJ2-7; D remains ambiguous. The sequenced material came from sorted CD4+, CD8+, or CD8+CD57+ T cells (not recorded which) from PBMCs. The sequence was obtained from a human donor with aplastic anemia. This CDR3 is CASSHNPSYEQYF. The CDR3 nucleotides read TGTGCCAGCAGCCACAACCCCTCCTACGAGCAGTACTTC.